This T cell receptor beta chain is from a study of Ad26.COV2.S vaccination and SARS-CoV-2 variants. On the study more broadly: Within the COV1001 Ad26.COV2.S trial arm, the donor was enrolled. Findings and caveats of the study: An underestimation of total T cell responses may have resulted from the TCR breadth and depth analyses.

Here immunoSEQ multiplex PCR was the method, and the copy in TCRdb shows in-frame clones only, minus some. The profile shows a few hundred thousand clones, approximately 83% of them singletons. This CDR3 has 13 residues. Germline V gene data show CDR1 as SQVTM and CDR2 as ANQGSEA. V gave up 4 bases and J gave up 0 bases, with 9 bases separating them. As for this clone: The antigen remains undetermined.

Treatment reported: some 20 received Ad26.COV2.S at low or high dose, single or two shots; 5 received placebo; per-sample allocation not given. After the first vaccine or placebo injection, samples were drawn on day 63. The sequence was obtained from a person aged 18 to 65 who received the Ad26.COV2.S COVID-19 vaccine or a placebo. This chain links TRBV29-1 with TRBJ1-1; D call uncertain. The source was peripheral blood, collected in a trial of Ad26.COV2.S vaccine versus placebo. The CDR3 nucleotides read TGCAGCGTTGTATTGGGGTTGAACACTGAAGCTTTCTTT. Amino acids: CSVVLGLNTEAFF. Supplemented by reference TRBV29-1 and TRBJ1-1, the full variable domain reads SAVISQKPSRDICQRGTSLTIQCQVDSQVTMMFWYRQQPGQSLTLIATANQGSEATYESGFVIDKFPISRPNLTFSTLTVSNMSPEDSSIYLCSVVLGLNTEAFFGQGTRLTVV.